This entry features one T cell receptor (beta chain) sequence. Its antigen is as yet unknown. TCRdb recomputed calls from the reads with MiXCR, one row per CDR3 protein. The profile shows about 59,000 distinct CDR3 sequences, less than 70% of them singletons. The data are from a study of type 1 regulatory T cells. For the study at large: T-allo10 is a Tr1-enriched, alloantigen-specific CD4 T cell product made in vitro. Findings and limits, study-wide: Compared with non-Tr1 cells, Tr1 cells showed a narrower TCR repertoire.

Unmatched junction bases numbered 12, after V lost 4 bases and J lost 4 bases. This CDR3 is 16 amino acids long. The germline CDR1 and CDR2 sequences are MDHEN and SYDVKM. The chain combines TRBV28 with TRBJ2-7, with 8 bases aligning to TRBD1. The sequencing input was cultured non-Tr1 T cells, either the whole culture or a sorted T cell fraction (not recorded which). The clonotype was recovered from a human donor in good health. The CDR3 sequence: CASSSNYRGAVYEQYF. In DNA, the CDR3 is TGTGCCAGCAGTTCCAACTACAGGGGGGCTGTATACGAGCAGTACTTC.